A selection of T cell receptor beta chains follows, all from one sample in a study of CD8+ T cells in alopecia areata. This table comes from immunoSEQ multiplex PCR, and its TCRdb copy is limited to in-frame clones, with some not included. Among 100,000 to 150,000 clones listed, 45% to 50% were seen once. Sample: CD8+ T cells sorted from blood, taken at week 0. The receptor source for this set is a human donor with alopecia areata. CDR3s include the opening cysteine and the closing phenylalanine or tryptophan. A D gene is named only where the DNA matches it firmly. Size is omitted from some rows. Given values are once, few, many or a class for expanded clones.

D gene,J gene,clone size,V gene,CDR3 DNA,CDR3 protein
NA,TRBJ2-3,NA,TRBV6-5,TGTGCCAGCAGTGCTACAGGGTCAGATACGCAGTATTTT,CASSATGSDTQYF
NA,TRBJ2-2,NA,TRBV6-5,TGTGCCAGCAGTTACTCGCCCGGGGTCGGGGAGCTGTTTTTT,CASSYSPGVGELFF
NA,TRBJ2-5,NA,TRBV27,TGTGCCAGCGGAGTTACGGACTACCGGCCCGAGACCCAGTACTTC,CASGVTDYRPETQYF
TRBD2,TRBJ2-1,NA,TRBV25-1,TGTGCCAGCAGTCTTGGACTAGCGGGGGGTTCCTACAATGAGCAGTTCTTC,CASSLGLAGGSYNEQFF
NA,TRBJ2-2,NA,TRBV15,TGTGCCACCGCAGGGGCAGGCACCGGGGAGCTGTTTTTT,CATAGAGTGELFF
NA,TRBJ2-7,NA,TRBV30,TGTGCCTGGGGCAGGGGAGGCTCCTACGAGCAGTACTTC,CAWGRGGSYEQYF
NA,TRBJ2-4,NA,TRBV7-9,TGTGCCAGCAGCTTAAGTTTCGGACTCTCGGCCAAAAACATTCAGTACTTC,CASSLSFGLSAKNIQYF
NA,TRBJ1-2,NA,TRBV7-2,TGTGCCAGCAGCTTAGTGGTAGGTGCAGGCGGTCAGGATGGCTACACCTTC,CASSLVVGAGGQDGYTF
TRBD1,TRBJ1-2,NA,TRBV5-4,TGTGCCAGCAGCCCTATAGGGGGCGACTATGGCTACACCTTC,CASSPIGGDYGYTF
TRBD2,TRBJ2-5,NA,TRBV4-1,TGCGCCAGCAGCCAAGATGAGAATCTAGCGGGGGAACTCCACGAGACCCAGTACTTC,CASSQDENLAGELHETQYF
NA,TRBJ2-1,few,TRBV30,TGTGCCTGCCCCCGGACCGGGGGTTACAATGAGCAGTTCTTC,CACPRTGGYNEQFF
NA,TRBJ2-5,few,TRBV13,TGTGCCAGCAGCTTCGTTAACGGTCAAGAGACCCAGTACTTC,CASSFVNGQETQYF
NA,TRBJ1-1,few,TRBV18,TGTGCCAGCTCACCACCGCAAGGGGTGAACACTGAAGCTTTCTTT,CASSPPQGVNTEAFF
TRBD2,TRBJ2-3,NA,TRBV6-5,TGTGCCAGCAGTTACGGGACTAGCGAAACAGATACGCAGTATTTT,CASSYGTSETDTQYF
NA,TRBJ2-1,NA,TRBV5-1,TGCGCCAGCAGCTTGCCCCCGGGGGCCGAGCAGTTCTTC,CASSLPPGAEQFF
NA,TRBJ2-2,few,TRBV11-2,TGTGCCAGCAGCCAAGAGTTAGCGAATAGCGGGGAGCTGTTTTTT,CASSQELANSGELFF
TRBD1,TRBJ2-2,few,TRBV7-2,TGTGCCAGCAGCTCCCAGGGGGCCAGCGGGGAGCTGTTTTTT,CASSSQGASGELFF
NA,TRBJ2-4,NA,TRBV7-8,TGTGCCAGCAGCCCCACGCGGGGAGGAAACATTCAGTACTTC,CASSPTRGGNIQYF
NA,TRBJ2-2,NA,TRBV6-5,TGTGCCAGCAGTTACTCGATGGCAAACACCGGGGAGCTGTTTTTT,CASSYSMANTGELFF
TRBD1,TRBJ2-5,few,TRBV18,TGTGCCAGCTCACCGGGGACAGCAACTTCGGAGACCCAGTACTTC,CASSPGTATSETQYF
NA,TRBJ2-5,NA,TRBV7-9,TGTGCCAGCAGCCCTCACGCCAGAATTAAGGCAGAGACCCAGTACTTC,CASSPHARIKAETQYF
NA,TRBJ1-5,NA,TRBV19,TGTGCCAGTAGTATAGATCCCCCTACAGGTGCCTCCGGCCAGCCCCAGCATTTT,CASSIDPPTGASGQPQHF
NA,TRBJ2-3,few,TRBV7-9,TGTGCCAGCAGAGCCCGTGGTCCCGGCACAGATACGCAGTATTTT,CASRARGPGTDTQYF
NA,TRBJ2-2,few,TRBV7-9,TGTGCCAGCAGCCTAAGACGGGGCGGGGGCAGCACCGGGGAGCTGTTTTTT,CASSLRRGGGSTGELFF
NA,TRBJ2-7,few,TRBV5-4,TGTGCCAGCAGCTTGGCCGAGCAGTACTTC,CASSLAEQYF
NA,TRBJ2-2,NA,TRBV29-1,TGCAGCGTTGGACTTCAGGGGAGCGGGGAGCTGTTTTTT,CSVGLQGSGELFF
NA,TRBJ1-1,few,TRBV5-4,TGTGCCAGCAGCCCCGGACCGGACGGAGCTTTCTTT,CASSPGPDGAFF
NA,TRBJ2-7,NA,TRBV9,TGTGCCAGCAGCGCTCCTGGCAGCAACTACGAGCAGTACTTC,CASSAPGSNYEQYF
NA,TRBJ2-7,few,TRBV11-2,TGTGCCAGCAGCTTACGGGGGCAGGGATTCGACGAGCAGTACTTC,CASSLRGQGFDEQYF
NA,TRBJ2-1,few,TRBV29-1,TGCAGCGTCGACGGCGGGAATGAGCAGTTCTTC,CSVDGGNEQFF
TRBD1,TRBJ2-1,few,TRBV13,TGTGCCAGCAGCCCGTCGACAGGGCATACTACAGCTGAGCAGTTCTTC,CASSPSTGHTTAEQFF
NA,TRBJ1-5,once,TRBV9,TGTGCCAGCAGCCCGCACAGGGCTGGTCAGCCCCAGCATTTT,CASSPHRAGQPQHF
NA,TRBJ2-3,NA,TRBV30,TGTGCCTGGACCAACGACTTCTCAGATACGCAGTATTTT,CAWTNDFSDTQYF
TRBD1,TRBJ2-3,NA,TRBV7-9,TGTGCCAGCAGCCAGGGGGACAGGGACACAGATACGCAGTATTTT,CASSQGDRDTDTQYF
NA,TRBJ1-1,NA,TRBV5-1,TGCGCCAGCAGCTACTCTACACGGAACACTGAAGCTTTCTTT,CASSYSTRNTEAFF
NA,TRBJ1-1,few,TRBV7-9,TGTGCCAGCAGCTCCAGGCGTTCGGAGAACACTGAAGCTTTCTTT,CASSSRRSENTEAFF
NA,TRBJ2-5,few,TRBV11-2,TGTGCCAGCAGCCCCGGGACAGAGACCCAGTACTTC,CASSPGTETQYF
TRBD1,TRBJ2-7,NA,TRBV30,TGTGCCTGGAGTGAGGAACAGGGGCTATACGAGCAGTACTTC,CAWSEEQGLYEQYF
TRBD2,TRBJ2-2,NA,TRBV5-1,TGCGCCAGCAGAGGGACTAGCGGGGCCGGGGAGCTGTTTTTT,CASRGTSGAGELFF
TRBD1,TRBJ2-2,few,TRBV5-1,TGCGCCAGCAGCTTGGAAGGGGGCCCCGGGGAGCTGTTTTTT,CASSLEGGPGELFF
TRBD1,TRBJ2-7,once,TRBV5-1,TGCGCCAGCTGCAGGACCGGGACAGGGCTCTACGAGCAGTACTTC,CASCRTGTGLYEQYF